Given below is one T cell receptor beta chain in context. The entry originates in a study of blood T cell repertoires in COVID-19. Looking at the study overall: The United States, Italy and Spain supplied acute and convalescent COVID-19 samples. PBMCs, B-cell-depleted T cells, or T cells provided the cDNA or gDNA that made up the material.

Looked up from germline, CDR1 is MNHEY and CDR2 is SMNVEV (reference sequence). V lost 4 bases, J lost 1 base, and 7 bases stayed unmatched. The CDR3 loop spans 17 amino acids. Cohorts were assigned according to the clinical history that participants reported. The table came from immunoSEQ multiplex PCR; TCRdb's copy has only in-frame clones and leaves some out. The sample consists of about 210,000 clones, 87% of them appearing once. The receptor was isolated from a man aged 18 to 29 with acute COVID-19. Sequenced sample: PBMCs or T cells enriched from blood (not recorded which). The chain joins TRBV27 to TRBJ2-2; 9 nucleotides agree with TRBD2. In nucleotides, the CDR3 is TGTGCCAGCAGTTCCCCTAGCGGGACGCGGAACACCGGGGAGCTGTTTTTT. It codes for CASSSPSGTRNTGELFF.